This TCR beta chain originates from a study of T cell changes during pregnancy in multiple sclerosis. Libraries were prepared by immunoSEQ multiplex PCR; TCRdb keeps only in-frame clonotypes and omits some of them. The table includes roughly 40,000 clones, 92% detected once. The germline gives CDR1 LNHDA, CDR2 SQIVND (reference sequence). The CDR3 sequence is 12 residues long. The V gene end was trimmed by 8 bases and the J gene end by 15 bases; junction bases not matched to a gene: 12. V and J are TRBV19 and TRBJ2-1, with TRBD2 matching over 8 bases. The TCR sequence derives from a female donor with multiple sclerosis, enrolled in a pregnancy study. This sample comprised CD4+ T cells from peripheral blood mononuclear cells, obtained in the first trimester of pregnancy. CDR3 sequence (DNA): TGTGCCAGTGGGCGACGGGGGGGGGATGGGTTCTTC. This gives the protein CASGRRGGDGFF.